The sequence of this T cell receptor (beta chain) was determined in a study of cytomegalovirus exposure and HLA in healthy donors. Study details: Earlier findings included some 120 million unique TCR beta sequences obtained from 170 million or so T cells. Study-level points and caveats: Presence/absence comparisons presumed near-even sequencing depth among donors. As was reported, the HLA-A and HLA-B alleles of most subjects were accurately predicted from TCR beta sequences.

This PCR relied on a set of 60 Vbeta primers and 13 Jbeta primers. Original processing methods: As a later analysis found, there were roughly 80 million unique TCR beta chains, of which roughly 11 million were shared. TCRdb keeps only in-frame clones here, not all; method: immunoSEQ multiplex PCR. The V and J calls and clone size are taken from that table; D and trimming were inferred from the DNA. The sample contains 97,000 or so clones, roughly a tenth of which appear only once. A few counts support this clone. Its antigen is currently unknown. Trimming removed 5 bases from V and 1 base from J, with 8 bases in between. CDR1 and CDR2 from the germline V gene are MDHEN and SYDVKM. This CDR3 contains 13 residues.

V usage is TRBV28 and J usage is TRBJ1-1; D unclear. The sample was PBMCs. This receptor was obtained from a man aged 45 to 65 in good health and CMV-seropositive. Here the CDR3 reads CASSPSKNTEAFF. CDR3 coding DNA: TGTGCCAGCAGTCCCTCTAAGAACACTGAAGCTTTCTTT.